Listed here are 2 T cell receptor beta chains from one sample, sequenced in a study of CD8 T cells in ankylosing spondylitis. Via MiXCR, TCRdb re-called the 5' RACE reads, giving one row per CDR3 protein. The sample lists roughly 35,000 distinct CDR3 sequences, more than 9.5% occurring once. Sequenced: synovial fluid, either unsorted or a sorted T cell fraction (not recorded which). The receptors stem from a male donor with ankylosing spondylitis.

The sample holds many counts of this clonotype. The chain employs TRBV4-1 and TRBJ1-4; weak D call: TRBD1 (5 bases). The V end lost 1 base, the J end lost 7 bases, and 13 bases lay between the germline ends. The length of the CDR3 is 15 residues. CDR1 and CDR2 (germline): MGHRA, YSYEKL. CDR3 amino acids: CASSQGRVGGEKLFF. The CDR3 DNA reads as TGCGCCAGCAGCCAAGGAAGGGTTGGGGGTGAAAAACTGTTTTTT.

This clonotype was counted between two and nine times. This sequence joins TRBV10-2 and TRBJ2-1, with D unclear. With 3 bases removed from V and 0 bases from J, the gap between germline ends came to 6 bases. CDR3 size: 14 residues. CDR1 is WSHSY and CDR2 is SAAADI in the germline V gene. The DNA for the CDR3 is TGCGCCAGCAGTGATGCCGGCTCCTACAATGAGCAGTTCTTC. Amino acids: CASSDAGSYNEQFF.